The 9 T cell receptor beta chains below come from one sample, sequenced in a study of T cell repertoires in cytomegalovirus infection. TCRdb re-called the reads through MiXCR, storing one row per CDR3 protein. The repertoire includes under 450,000 distinct CDR3 sequences, roughly a third of them detected once, and about 13% sits in the top ten. Their antigen targets remain unknown. This sample comprised cultured PBMCs, obtained from culture after CMV antigen stimulation. Receptors originate from a human donor in good health (CMV status not recorded). Some clones in this sample may be carry-over from other donors' samples.

V is TRBV6-6 and J is TRBJ2-7; 8 nucleotides agree with TRBD1. The CDR3 covers 15 residues. V gave up 7 bases and J gave up 0 bases; unmatched junction bases: 8. Germline CDR1 is MNHNY and CDR2 is SVGAGI (reference sequence). The CDR3 here is CASIVDRGSSYEQYV. The CDR3 region has the DNA TGTGCCAGCATCGTCGACAGGGGAAGCTCCTACGAGCAGTACGTC.

The V gene is TRBV4-3, the J gene TRBJ2-7, with D perhaps TRBD1 or TRBD2 (5 bases each). Looked up from germline, CDR1 is LGHNA and CDR2 is YSLEER. Trimming removed 0 bases from V and 2 bases from J, with 14 bases in between. The CDR3 covers 16 residues. CDR3 coding DNA: TGCGCCAGCAGCCAAGAAGCCCGGGGCTCCGCCTACGAGCAGTACTTC. Translated, it gives CASSQEARGSAYEQYF.

This chain joins TRBV7-2 and TRBJ1-1; D may be TRBD1 (5 bases). This CDR3 has 13 amino acids. Germline lookup yields CDR1 SGHTA and CDR2 FQGNSA. V lost 7 bases and J 4 bases, leaving 13 bases between the germline ends. The CDR3 protein is CASTIYRGTEAFF. DNA of the CDR3: TGTGCCAGCACCATATATAGGGGCACTGAAGCTTTCTTT.

V is TRBV28 and J is TRBJ2-3, with 8 bases lining up with TRBD2. The ends lost 2 bases at V and 1 base at J; junction bases unmatched: 5. Germline V CDR1 and CDR2: MDHEN, SYDVKM. The CDR3 is 16 residues long. CDR3 loop: CASSLGVSGGTDTQYF. In DNA, the CDR3 is TGTGCCAGCAGTTTAGGAGTTAGCGGGGGCACAGATACGCAGTATTTT.

The chain joins TRBV7-6 to TRBJ1-2; TRBD1 is a possible D gene (6 bases). The V gene lost 5 bases and the J gene lost 0 bases, with 13 bases spanning the gap. The germline V gene encodes CDR1 SGHVS and CDR2 FNYEAQ. The CDR3 spans 15 residues. The CDR3 sequence: CASSPWTETNYGYTF. The CDR3, as DNA: TGTGCCAGCAGCCCGTGGACAGAGACTAACTATGGCTACACCTTC.

This chain joins TRBV7-2 and TRBJ2-7, with no clear D. The CDR3 contains 14 residues. The germline V and J ends were trimmed by 1 base and 4 bases, with 11 bases remaining between them. From germline, CDR1 is SGHTA and CDR2 FQGNSA. As DNA, the CDR3 is TGTGCCAGCAGCTTAGATATCTTCGGATACGAGCAGTACTTC. It yields the protein CASSLDIFGYEQYF.

The chain carries TRBV5-6 and TRBJ1-1; perhaps TRBD1 as D (5 bases). Germline V gives CDR1 SGHDT, CDR2 YYEEEE. CDR3 size: 13 residues. V lost 4 bases and J lost 5, with 12 bases in between. CDR3 protein: CASSRAGETEAFF. The CDR3 coding sequence is TGTGCCAGCAGCCGGGCGGGGGAGACTGAAGCTTTCTTT.

This clonotype has a handful of counts. This chain links TRBV12-3 or TRBV12-4 with TRBJ2-1; unclear D gene. CDR3 size: 13 residues. The V and J ends lost 6 bases and 2 bases respectively, with 8 bases between them. In DNA form, the CDR3 reads TGTGCCAGCAGGGACGTCCCCTACAATGAGCAGTTCTTC. Translated: CASRDVPYNEQFF.

The CDR3 protein is CASSLPMSTDTQYF. The CDR3 DNA is TGTGCCAGCAGCCTTCCTATGAGCACAGATACGCAGTATTTT. The V gene is TRBV7-6, the J gene TRBJ2-3; D not resolved. The CDR3 contains 14 residues. Germline CDR1 and CDR2: SGHVS and FNYEAQ. Trimming stripped 5 bases from V and 0 bases from J, with 9 bases between.